This entry features one TCR beta chain sequence. The specificity of this receptor is unknown. Nothing much larger sits one base from this clone, and base qualities are not available. Using the deep immunoSEQ assay, TCR CDR3 regions were amplified from genomic DNA by multiplex PCR. Extracted genomic DNA from each cell subset was spread evenly across all wells of several immunoSEQ 96-well plates, with each plate serving as a replicate. For sorted subsets, roughly 0.2 ug genomic DNA, equal to approximately 30,000 T cell genomes, was loaded into each replicate PCR. The purified libraries were quantified using a Qubit 3.0 fluorometer, sized with a Bioanalyzer 2100, and then quantified again using the KAPA Library Quantification kit. A separate single-read 150-cycle Illumina NextSeq 550 flow cell was used to sequence each immunoSEQ 96-well plate. Turning to the authors' computational methods: The immunoSEQ output contained only junctional sequences without quality scores, so filtering could not match that applied to full-length reads. Sequences were annotated with PyIR, a Python wrapper for IgBLAST v1.9, using IMGT germline references to assign V/J genes and CDR3. Reads with weak V/J assignments (E-value above 1e-6), missing CDR3, stop codons, out-of-frame junctions, or ambiguous translated residues were removed. A V3J clonotype was defined by an identical inferred V gene, J gene, and CDR3 amino acid sequence. To compute the percentage overlap between repertoires, the number of shared unique clonotypes was divided by the size of the smaller repertoire. Richness of each repertoire was evaluated using RTK rarefaction, the Chao1 estimator, and Recon v2.1 estimates of unobserved clonotypes. For all TCRbeta clonotypes obtained by the gDNA method from four donors, generation probabilities were computed with OLGA. TCRdb took this table from immuneACCESS and kept in-frame rearrangements with V and J called. Such tables lack part of the clones; where checked against another copy, unresolved V genes explain under half of the gap, and the rest is unexplained. V, J and clone size derive from that table, while D and trimming were established from the DNA sequence. The sample records some 1,900,000 clones, approximately 94% of which are singletons. The top ten clonotypes cover 1% to 1.5% of the sample.

This entry comes from a study of shared clonotypes between healthy human individuals (dated by TCRdb to about 2020). A note on the overall study: Three men and two women, aged 18 to 49 years, made up the cohort. Blood TCR repertoires of roughly five healthy adults were deeply sequenced to estimate repertoire size and the extent of clonotype sharing between individuals. Per donor, three plates each were used for CD4 naive and CD4 memory, two for CD8 naive, and one for CD8 memory. To increase sequencing depth and limit assay-specific biases, different laboratories used diverse techniques to prepare libraries and sequence TCR repertoires. Per donor, leukapheresis produced somewhere between about 0.9 and 9.5 billion PBMCs. Paper-wide results and their limitations: Incomplete sequencing was indicated by rarefaction of sorted-subset datasets, despite the large sequencing depth. Compared with non-shared clonotypes, the clonotypes found in all four sorted-subset donors had higher generation probabilities. Larger estimated clonotype richness was generally found for naive subsets than for memory subsets. Sampling was restricted to blood, and TCR repertoires in tissue are likely to differ from TCR repertoires in blood. The small number of donors limited the genetic and exposure-history diversity represented. Pairwise subsampling indicated that sequencing depth was expected to affect the degree of clonotype sharing among donors. About 4.5% of naive CD4, more than 3% of naive CD8, approximately 2% of memory CD4, and 0.4% of memory CD8 clonotypes were shared across a handful of donors.

CDR1 KGHSH and CDR2 LQKENI were looked up in the germline V gene. Taken from cysteine to phenylalanine, the CDR3 has 17 residues. Just the 51-base CDR3 DNA is kept, in frame starting at base 1. Deletion took 5 bases off V and 3 bases off J, with a span of 19 bases between the germline ends. CD8 naive samples consisted of CD45RO-negative cells that were positively selected for CCR7, yielding a CD45RA+CCR7+ population without TemRA cells. Donors were healthy HIV-negative adults with no recently reported acute infections or vaccinations. Only Caucasian adults living in Nashville, Tennessee, USA were represented among the donors. Blood was obtained by leukapheresis, after which PBMCs were separated by Ficoll-Histopaque density gradient centrifugation and cryopreserved in liquid nitrogen vapor phase. Analytical flow cytometry was used to check the purity and quantity of every magnetically sorted T cell population. Each sorted fraction had its genomic DNA isolated and then quantified by UV absorbance on a Nanodrop 2000c.

Specimen: naive CD8+ T cells sorted from blood. This sample's cell subset or site label indicates: CD45RA+CCR7+. The clonotype comes from a man younger than 35 in good health. Here the chain combines TRBV18 and TRBJ1-4; the D gene identity is not certain. The CDR3 protein sequence reads: CASSYQSRWSANEKLFF. Read as DNA, the sequence is TGTGCCAGCTCATATCAAAGCAGGTGGTCGGCTAATGAAAAACTGTTTTTT.